This T cell receptor beta chain derives from a study of blood T cell repertoires in COVID-19. Study context: The United States, Italy and Spain were the sources of the acute and convalescent COVID-19 samples. PBMCs, B-cell-depleted T cells, or T cells provided the cDNA or gDNA that made up the material.

V was shortened by 3 bases and J by 2 bases, with 10 bases between the two germline ends. The CDR3 sequence is 14 residues long. From germline, CDR1 is SGHAT and CDR2 FQNNGV. Source study methods: Quantification of nucleated cells was approximated via reference gene primer amplification. The data were produced by immunoSEQ multiplex PCR, yet TCRdb's version contains in-frame clones alone and is incomplete. The V and J calls and clone size were taken over from that table, and D and trimming were inferred from the DNA. This sample has over 60,000 clones; approximately 80% occur once, and the top ten carry 20% to 25%.

This chain joins TRBV11-2 and TRBJ1-1; D is uncertain. The sequenced material came from peripheral blood. The clonotype comes from a man at least 80 years old with active or convalescent COVID-19. CDR3: CASSLRQSNTEAFF. The CDR3 bases are TGTGCCAGCAGCTTGAGGCAATCAAACACTGAAGCTTTCTTT.